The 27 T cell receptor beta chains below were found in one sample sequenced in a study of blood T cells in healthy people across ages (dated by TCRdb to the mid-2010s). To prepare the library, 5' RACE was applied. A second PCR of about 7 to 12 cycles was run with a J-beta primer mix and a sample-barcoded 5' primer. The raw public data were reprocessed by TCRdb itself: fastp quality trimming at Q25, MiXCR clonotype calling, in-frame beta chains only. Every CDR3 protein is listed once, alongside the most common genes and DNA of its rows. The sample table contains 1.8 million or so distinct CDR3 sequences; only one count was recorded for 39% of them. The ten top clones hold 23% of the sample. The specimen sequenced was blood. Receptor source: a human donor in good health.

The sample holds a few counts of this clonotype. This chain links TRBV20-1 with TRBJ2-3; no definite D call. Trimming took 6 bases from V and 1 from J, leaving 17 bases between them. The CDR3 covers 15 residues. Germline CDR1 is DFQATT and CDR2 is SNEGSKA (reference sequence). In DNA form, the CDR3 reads TGCAGTGCCGTCGTGCACGGGTTAGGCACAGATACGCAGTATTTT. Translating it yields CSAVVHGLGTDTQYF.

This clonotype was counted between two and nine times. The CDR3 sequence is CASSSTGGTSYEQYF. Written as DNA, the CDR3 is TGTGCCAGCTCAAGTACAGGGGGGACTTCCTACGAGCAGTACTTC. This chain links TRBV18 with TRBJ2-7; 8 bases line up with TRBD1. Trimming removed 5 bases from V and 1 base from J; junction bases left unmatched: 7. The germline V gene encodes CDR1 KGHSH and CDR2 LQKENI. This CDR3 has 15 amino acids.

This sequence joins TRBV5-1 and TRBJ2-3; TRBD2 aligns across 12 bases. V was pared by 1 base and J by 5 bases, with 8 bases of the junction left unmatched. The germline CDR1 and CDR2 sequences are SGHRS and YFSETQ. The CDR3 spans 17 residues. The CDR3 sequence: CASSLRGLAGKGDTQYF. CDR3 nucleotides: TGCGCCAGCAGCTTGAGAGGACTAGCGGGGAAGGGAGATACGCAGTATTTT.

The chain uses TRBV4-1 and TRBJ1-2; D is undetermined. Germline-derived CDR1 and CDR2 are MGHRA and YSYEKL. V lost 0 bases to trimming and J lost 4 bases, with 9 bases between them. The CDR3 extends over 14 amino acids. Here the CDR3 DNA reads TGCGCCAGCAGCCAAGATCGACGGCTCTATGGCTACACCTTC. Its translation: CASSQDRRLYGYTF.

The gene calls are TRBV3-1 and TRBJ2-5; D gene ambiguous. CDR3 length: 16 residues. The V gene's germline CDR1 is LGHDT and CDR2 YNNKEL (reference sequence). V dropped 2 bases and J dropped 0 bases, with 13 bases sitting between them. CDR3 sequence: CASSQPLLGYQETQYF. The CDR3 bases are TGTGCCAGCAGCCAACCCCTTCTAGGGTACCAAGAGACCCAGTACTTC.

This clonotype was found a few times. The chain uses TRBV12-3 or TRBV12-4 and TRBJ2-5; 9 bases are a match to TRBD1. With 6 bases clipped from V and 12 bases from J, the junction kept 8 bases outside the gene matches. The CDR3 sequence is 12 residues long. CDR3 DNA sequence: TGTGCCAGCAGCAATTACAGGGGGCGCAAGTACTTC. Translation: CASSNYRGRKYF.

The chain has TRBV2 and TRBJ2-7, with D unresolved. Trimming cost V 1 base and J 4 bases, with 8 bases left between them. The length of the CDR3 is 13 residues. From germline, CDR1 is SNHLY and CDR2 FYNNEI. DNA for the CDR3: TGTGCCAGCAGTGAAGATGGAGATTACGAGCAGTACTTC. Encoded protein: CASSEDGDYEQYF.

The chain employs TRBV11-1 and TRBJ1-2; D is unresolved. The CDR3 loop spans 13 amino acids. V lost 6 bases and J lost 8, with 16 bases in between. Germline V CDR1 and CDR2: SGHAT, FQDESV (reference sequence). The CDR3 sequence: CASRDPGVGGYTF. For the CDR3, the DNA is TGTGCCAGCAGAGATCCCGGGGTCGGCGGCTACACCTTC.

CDR3 nucleotide sequence: TGTGCCAGCAGCATTCTTTCGGGACAGTCAACCTACGAGCAGTACTTC. Its translation is CASSILSGQSTYEQYF. J is TRBJ2-5 and V is TRBV7-2; 7 bases align to TRBD1. The DNA end is more similar to TRBJ2-7, so the J call may be wrong. Germline values: CDR1 SGHTA, CDR2 FQGNSA. This CDR3 has 16 residues.

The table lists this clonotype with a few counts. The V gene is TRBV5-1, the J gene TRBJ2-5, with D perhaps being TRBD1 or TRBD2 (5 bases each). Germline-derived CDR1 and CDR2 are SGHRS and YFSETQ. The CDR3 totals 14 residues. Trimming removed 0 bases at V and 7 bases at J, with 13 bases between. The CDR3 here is CASSLGTGTPTQYF. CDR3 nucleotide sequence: TGCGCCAGCAGCTTGGGGACCGGGACGCCGACCCAGTACTTC.

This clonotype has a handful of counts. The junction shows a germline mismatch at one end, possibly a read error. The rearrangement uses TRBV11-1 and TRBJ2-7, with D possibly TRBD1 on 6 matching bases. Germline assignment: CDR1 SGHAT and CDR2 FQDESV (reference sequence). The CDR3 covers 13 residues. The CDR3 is CASSRQESSEQYF. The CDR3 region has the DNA TGTGCCAGCAGTCGACAGGAATCCTCCGAGCAGTACTTC.

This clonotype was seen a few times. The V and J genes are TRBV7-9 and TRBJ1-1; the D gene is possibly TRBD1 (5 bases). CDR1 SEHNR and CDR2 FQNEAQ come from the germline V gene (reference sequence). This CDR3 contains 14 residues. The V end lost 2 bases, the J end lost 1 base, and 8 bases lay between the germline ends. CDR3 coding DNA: TGTGCCAGCAGCTTATTAGGGACGAACACTGAAGCTTTCTTT. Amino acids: CASSLLGTNTEAFF. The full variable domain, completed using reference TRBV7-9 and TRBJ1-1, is DTGVSQNPRHKITKRGQNVTFRCDPISEHNRLYWYRQTLGQGPEFLTYFQNEAQLEKSRLLSDRFSAERPKGSFSTLEIQRTEQGDSAMYLCASSLLGTNTEAFFGQGTRLTVV.

CDR3 DNA: TGCAGTGCTAGAGGGGGGACTAGCGGGGGACGGTCCAGTGATGAGCAGTACTTC. Translation gives CSARGGTSGGRSSDEQYF. This chain uses TRBV20-1 with TRBJ2-4, with 14 positions matching TRBD2. CDR1 and CDR2 (germline): DFQATT, SNEGSKA (reference sequence). This CDR3 contains 18 residues. Losses at the gene ends were 1 base for V and 13 bases for J; bases not matched to a gene: 18.

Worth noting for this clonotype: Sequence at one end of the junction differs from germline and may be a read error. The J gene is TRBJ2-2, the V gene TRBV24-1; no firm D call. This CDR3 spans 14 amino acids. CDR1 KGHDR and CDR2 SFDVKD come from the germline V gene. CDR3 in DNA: TGTGCCACCAGTGATTTTTTGAACAGCGGGGAGCTGTTTTTT. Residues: CATSDFLNSGELFF.

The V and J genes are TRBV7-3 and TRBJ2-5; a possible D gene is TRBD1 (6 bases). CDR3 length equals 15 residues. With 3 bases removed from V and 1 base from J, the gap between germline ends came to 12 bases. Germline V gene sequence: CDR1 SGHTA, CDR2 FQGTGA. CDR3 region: CASSLGASAQETQYF. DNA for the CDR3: TGTGCCAGCAGCTTGGGGGCATCGGCCCAAGAGACCCAGTACTTC.

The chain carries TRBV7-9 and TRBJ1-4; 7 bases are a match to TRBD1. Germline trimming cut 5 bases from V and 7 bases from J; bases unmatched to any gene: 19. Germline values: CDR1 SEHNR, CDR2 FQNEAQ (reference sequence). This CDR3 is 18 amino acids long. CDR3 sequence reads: CASSRPGQHTGGTEKLFF. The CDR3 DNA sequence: TGTGCCAGCAGCCGGCCGGGACAGCACACGGGTGGTACTGAAAAACTGTTTTTT.

The CDR3 nucleotides are TGCAGCGTTGTCGGGTCTGATGAAAAACTGTTTTTT. This gives the protein CSVVGSDEKLFF. The J gene is TRBJ1-4, the V gene TRBV29-1; D unclear. Germline CDR1 SQVTM, CDR2 ANQGSEA. V was clipped by 4 bases and J by 6 bases, with 9 bases between them. CDR3 length: 12 amino acids.

CDR3 protein: CASSWGSPLSTDTQYF. CDR3 DNA: TGTGCCAGCTCCTGGGGCTCTCCCCTAAGCACAGATACGCAGTATTTT. The chain couples TRBV12-3 or TRBV12-4 to TRBJ2-3; D is possibly TRBD1 (5 bases). The CDR3 has 16 amino acids. Trimming took 8 bases from V and 0 from J, leaving 18 bases between them.

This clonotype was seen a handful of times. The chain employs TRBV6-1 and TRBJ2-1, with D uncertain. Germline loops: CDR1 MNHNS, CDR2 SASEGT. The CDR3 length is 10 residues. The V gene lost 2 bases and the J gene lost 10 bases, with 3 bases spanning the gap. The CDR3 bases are TGTGCCAGCAGTGAATGGGAGCAGTTCTTC. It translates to CASSEWEQFF.

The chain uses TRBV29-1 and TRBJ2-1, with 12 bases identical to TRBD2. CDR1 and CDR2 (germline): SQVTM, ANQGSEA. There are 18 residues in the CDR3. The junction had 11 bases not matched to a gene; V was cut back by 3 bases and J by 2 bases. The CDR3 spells CSVDWPSGGAGAYNEQFF. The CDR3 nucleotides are TGCAGCGTTGACTGGCCTAGCGGGGGGGCAGGAGCCTACAATGAGCAGTTCTTC.

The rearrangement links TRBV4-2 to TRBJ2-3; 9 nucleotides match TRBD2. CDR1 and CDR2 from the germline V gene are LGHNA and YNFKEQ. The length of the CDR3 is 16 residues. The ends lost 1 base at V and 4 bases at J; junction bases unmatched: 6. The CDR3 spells CASSQGKLAGPDTQYF. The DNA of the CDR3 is TGTGCCAGCAGCCAAGGGAAACTAGCGGGCCCAGATACGCAGTATTTT.

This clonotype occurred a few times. CDR3 sequence reads: CASSFSVLREQYF. Here the CDR3 DNA reads TGTGCCAGCAGTTTCTCCGTGCTGAGGGAGCAGTACTTC. The chain combines TRBV27 with TRBJ2-7; D unresolved. Trimming took off 3 bases at V and 7 bases at J, with 13 bases between the two ends. The germline V gene encodes CDR1 MNHEY and CDR2 SMNVEV (reference sequence). The CDR3 runs to 13 residues.

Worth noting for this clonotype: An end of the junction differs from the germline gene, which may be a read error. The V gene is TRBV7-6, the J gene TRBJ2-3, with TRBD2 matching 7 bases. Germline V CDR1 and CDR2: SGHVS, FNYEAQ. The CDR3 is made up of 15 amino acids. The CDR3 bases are TGTGCCAGCAGCTTGGCTAGCGGCGGCACAGGTACGCAGTATTTT. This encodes CASSLASGGTGTQYF.

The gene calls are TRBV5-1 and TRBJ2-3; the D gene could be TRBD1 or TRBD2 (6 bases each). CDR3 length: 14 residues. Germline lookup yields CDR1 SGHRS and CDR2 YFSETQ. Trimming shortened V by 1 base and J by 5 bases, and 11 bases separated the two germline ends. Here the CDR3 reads CASSLTGRRDTQYF. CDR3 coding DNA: TGCGCCAGCAGCTTGACAGGGAGGAGAGATACGCAGTATTTT.

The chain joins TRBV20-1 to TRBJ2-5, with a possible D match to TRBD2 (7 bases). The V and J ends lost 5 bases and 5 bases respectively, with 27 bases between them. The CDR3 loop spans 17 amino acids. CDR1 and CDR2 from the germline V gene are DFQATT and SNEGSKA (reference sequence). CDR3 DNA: TGCAGTGCTGAAATCTTCCGCCGGGGGGACATGGTGGAGACCCAGTACTTC. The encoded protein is CSAEIFRRGDMVETQYF.

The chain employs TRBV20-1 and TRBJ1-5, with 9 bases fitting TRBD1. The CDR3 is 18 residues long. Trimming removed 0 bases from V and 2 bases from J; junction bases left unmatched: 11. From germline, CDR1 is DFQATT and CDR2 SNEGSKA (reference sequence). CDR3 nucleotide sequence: TGCAGTGCTAGAGATATCGACAGGGGGGTTATGGGCAATCAGCCCCAGCATTTT. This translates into CSARDIDRGVMGNQPQHF.

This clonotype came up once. The CDR3 DNA sequence: TGTGCCAGCAGCTTGAGACAGGTCTTCTCTGGAAACACCATATATTTT. Translated: CASSLRQVFSGNTIYF. The chain links TRBV7-9 to TRBJ1-3; TRBD1 might be the D (6 bases). This CDR3 contains 16 residues. V lost 3 bases and J lost 0, with 12 bases in between. The germline V gene has CDR1 SEHNR and CDR2 FQNEAQ (reference sequence). Filled out from reference TRBV7-9 and TRBJ1-3, the complete variable domain reads DTGVSQNPRHKITKRGQNVTFRCDPISEHNRLYWYRQTLGQGPEFLTYFQNEAQLEKSRLLSDRFSAERPKGSFSTLEIQRTEQGDSAMYLCASSLRQVFSGNTIYFGEGSWLTVV.